The rows below give T cell receptor beta chains drawn from one sample of a study of T cell responses to AZD1222 COVID-19 vaccine. TCRdb's table, derived via immunoSEQ multiplex PCR, lists solely in-frame clones and lacks some. The table includes around 100,000 clones, approximately 87% detected once. Specimen: peripheral blood, collected on day 0 of AZD1222 vaccination. Every receptor here comes from an adult in good health. The CDR3 runs from the conserved cysteine through the conserved F or W. The order of the fields is J gene, D gene, clone size, V gene, CDR3 protein, CDR3 DNA. The D gene is left open where the match is weak. The size entry is marked missing in some rows and otherwise reads once, few, many or a size class.

J gene: TRBJ2-5
D gene: NA
clone size: NA
V gene: TRBV19
CDR3 protein: CASSSRQPQETQYF
CDR3 DNA: TGTGCCAGTAGTAGTCGACAGCCACAAGAGACCCAGTACTTC

J gene: TRBJ1-1
D gene: TRBD1
clone size: NA
V gene: TRBV18
CDR3 protein: CASSPDRVNTEAFF
CDR3 DNA: TGTGCCAGCTCACCTGACAGGGTGAACACTGAAGCTTTCTTT

J gene: TRBJ2-2
D gene: NA
clone size: few
V gene: TRBV10-1
CDR3 protein: CASSDRVGDTGELFF
CDR3 DNA: TGCGCCAGCAGTGATCGAGTAGGGGACACCGGGGAGCTGTTTTTT

J gene: TRBJ2-2
D gene: NA
clone size: NA
V gene: TRBV3-1/TRBV3-2
CDR3 protein: CASSRDLDTGELFF
CDR3 DNA: TGTGCCAGCAGCCGGGACCTCGATACCGGGGAGCTGTTTTTT

J gene: TRBJ1-6
D gene: NA
clone size: NA
V gene: TRBV2
CDR3 protein: CASSFGSGNSPLHF
CDR3 DNA: TGTGCCAGCAGTTTTGGTTCTGGTAATTCACCCCTCCACTTT

J gene: TRBJ1-2
D gene: NA
clone size: NA
V gene: TRBV24-1
CDR3 protein: CATSDPSGAGGYTF
CDR3 DNA: TGTGCCACCAGTGATCCCTCAGGGGCCGGAGGCTACACCTTC

J gene: TRBJ2-7
D gene: NA
clone size: NA
V gene: TRBV19
CDR3 protein: CASSIAAGASYEQYF
CDR3 DNA: TGTGCCAGTAGTATTGCGGCGGGGGCGAGCTACGAGCAGTACTTC

J gene: TRBJ1-3
D gene: NA
clone size: NA
V gene: TRBV4-1
CDR3 protein: CASSHPQDLSGNTIYF
CDR3 DNA: TGCGCCAGCAGCCACCCCCAGGACCTCTCTGGAAACACCATATATTTT

J gene: TRBJ1-2
D gene: NA
clone size: NA
V gene: TRBV5-6
CDR3 protein: CASSHWVQYKLNGYTF
CDR3 DNA: TGTGCCAGCAGCCACTGGGTCCAATATAAGTTGAATGGCTACACCTTC

J gene: TRBJ1-6
D gene: NA
clone size: NA
V gene: TRBV20-1
CDR3 protein: CSASLAGHNSPLHF
CDR3 DNA: TGCAGTGCTAGTCTAGCGGGGCATAATTCACCCCTCCACTTT

J gene: TRBJ1-6
D gene: NA
clone size: once
V gene: TRBV7-9
CDR3 protein: CASSLEGVHNSPLHF
CDR3 DNA: TGTGCCAGCAGCTTAGAGGGGGTCCATAATTCACCCCTCCACTTT

J gene: TRBJ2-5
D gene: NA
clone size: NA
V gene: TRBV5-1
CDR3 protein: CASSLESSYGETQYF
CDR3 DNA: TGCGCCAGCAGCTTGGAGAGTAGCTACGGTGAGACCCAGTACTTC

J gene: TRBJ1-1
D gene: NA
clone size: NA
V gene: TRBV29-1
CDR3 protein: CSVEETVEAFF
CDR3 DNA: TGCAGCGTTGAAGAAACAGTTGAAGCTTTCTTT

J gene: TRBJ2-1
D gene: NA
clone size: NA
V gene: TRBV3-1/TRBV3-2
CDR3 protein: CASSSKRGLGSYNEQFF
CDR3 DNA: TGTGCCAGCAGCTCAAAGAGGGGTTTAGGGTCCTACAATGAGCAGTTCTTC

J gene: TRBJ1-5
D gene: NA
clone size: once
V gene: TRBV3-1/TRBV3-2
CDR3 protein: CASSQAFNQPQHF
CDR3 DNA: TGTGCCAGCAGCCAAGCCTTCAATCAGCCCCAGCATTTT

J gene: TRBJ1-2
D gene: TRBD1
clone size: NA
V gene: TRBV6-5
CDR3 protein: CASSNMDRGGNGYTF
CDR3 DNA: TGTGCCAGCAGTAACATGGACAGGGGGGGAAATGGCTACACCTTC

J gene: TRBJ1-2
D gene: TRBD1
clone size: few
V gene: TRBV24-1
CDR3 protein: CATRGTGEENGYTF
CDR3 DNA: TGTGCCACCAGGGGGACAGGGGAGGAGAATGGCTACACCTTC

J gene: TRBJ2-5
D gene: TRBD1
clone size: NA
V gene: TRBV7-6
CDR3 protein: CASSLTPGQGPQETQYF
CDR3 DNA: TGTGCCAGCAGCTTAACTCCGGGACAGGGACCCCAAGAGACCCAGTACTTC

J gene: TRBJ2-7
D gene: NA
clone size: NA
V gene: TRBV3-1/TRBV3-2
CDR3 protein: CASSQVDEQYF
CDR3 DNA: TGTGCCAGCAGCCAAGTTGATGAGCAGTACTTC

J gene: TRBJ1-1
D gene: NA
clone size: NA
V gene: TRBV7-2
CDR3 protein: CASSLGLVRTEAFF
CDR3 DNA: TGTGCCAGCAGTCTGGGACTTGTTAGGACTGAAGCTTTCTTT

J gene: TRBJ2-1
D gene: NA
clone size: once
V gene: TRBV5-1
CDR3 protein: CASSLPPDVYNEQFF
CDR3 DNA: TGCGCCAGCAGCTTGCCCCCGGACGTCTACAATGAGCAGTTCTTC

J gene: TRBJ1-4
D gene: TRBD1
clone size: NA
V gene: TRBV27
CDR3 protein: CASSRNDGTGTEKLFF
CDR3 DNA: TGTGCCAGCAGTCGTAATGACGGGACAGGGACCGAAAAACTGTTTTTT

J gene: TRBJ1-1
D gene: NA
clone size: NA
V gene: TRBV27
CDR3 protein: CASSLTVGMNTEAFF
CDR3 DNA: TGTGCCAGCAGTTTGACAGTCGGAATGAACACTGAAGCTTTCTTT

J gene: TRBJ1-4
D gene: TRBD1
clone size: once
V gene: TRBV7-9
CDR3 protein: CASSGGQNEKLFF
CDR3 DNA: TGTGCCAGCAGCGGGGGACAGAATGAAAAACTGTTTTTT

J gene: TRBJ1-2
D gene: NA
clone size: NA
V gene: TRBV5-1
CDR3 protein: CASSIAGQYGYTF
CDR3 DNA: TGCGCCAGCAGCATAGCCGGACAGTATGGCTACACCTTC

J gene: TRBJ2-7
D gene: TRBD2
clone size: NA
V gene: TRBV19
CDR3 protein: CASSPVRGSGSSYEQYF
CDR3 DNA: TGTGCCAGTAGCCCAGTTAGGGGGAGCGGGAGTAGCTACGAGCAGTACTTC

J gene: TRBJ2-7
D gene: NA
clone size: NA
V gene: TRBV5-1
CDR3 protein: CASSTRAGPYEQYF
CDR3 DNA: TGCGCCAGCAGCACCCGGGCCGGGCCCTACGAGCAGTACTTC

J gene: TRBJ1-2
D gene: NA
clone size: once
V gene: TRBV6-5
CDR3 protein: CASSRAGFYGYTF
CDR3 DNA: TGTGCCAGCAGCCGAGCGGGGTTTTATGGCTACACCTTC

J gene: TRBJ1-5
D gene: NA
clone size: NA
V gene: TRBV5-1
CDR3 protein: CASSPDSGPNQPQHF
CDR3 DNA: TGCGCCAGCAGCCCGGATTCCGGACCAAATCAGCCCCAGCATTTT

J gene: TRBJ2-3
D gene: TRBD2
clone size: NA
V gene: TRBV5-1
CDR3 protein: CASSLVSGRTGRDTQYF
CDR3 DNA: TGCGCCAGCAGCTTGGTTAGCGGGAGGACCGGGAGAGATACGCAGTATTTT

J gene: TRBJ2-3
D gene: NA
clone size: once
V gene: TRBV5-1
CDR3 protein: CASSWGWGIDTQYF
CDR3 DNA: TGCGCCAGCAGCTGGGGTTGGGGAATAGATACGCAGTATTTT

J gene: TRBJ1-2
D gene: TRBD1
clone size: NA
V gene: TRBV6-1
CDR3 protein: CASSVIGTDPSNGYTF
CDR3 DNA: TGTGCCAGCAGTGTTATCGGGACAGATCCTTCTAATGGCTACACCTTC

J gene: TRBJ2-7
D gene: TRBD2
clone size: NA
V gene: TRBV27
CDR3 protein: CASKREGRYEQYF
CDR3 DNA: TGTGCCAGCAAGCGGGAGGGCCGCTACGAGCAGTACTTC

J gene: TRBJ1-3
D gene: NA
clone size: NA
V gene: TRBV6-1
CDR3 protein: CASRREGGNTIYF
CDR3 DNA: TGTGCCAGCAGAAGGGAAGGAGGAAACACCATATATTTT

J gene: TRBJ1-1
D gene: NA
clone size: NA
V gene: TRBV6-5
CDR3 protein: CASSYRRNTEAFF
CDR3 DNA: TGTGCCAGCAGCTACAGGCGAAACACTGAAGCTTTCTTT

J gene: TRBJ2-7
D gene: NA
clone size: NA
V gene: TRBV27
CDR3 protein: CASSPSGYEQYF
CDR3 DNA: TGTGCCAGCAGTCCGTCAGGGTACGAGCAGTACTTC

J gene: TRBJ1-2
D gene: NA
clone size: NA
V gene: TRBV7-9
CDR3 protein: CASRSVRAGYGYTF
CDR3 DNA: TGTGCCAGCAGGTCCGTTCGGGCGGGATATGGCTACACCTTC

J gene: TRBJ1-2
D gene: NA
clone size: NA
V gene: TRBV11-1
CDR3 protein: CASSWTGGDVNYGYTF
CDR3 DNA: TGTGCCAGCAGCTGGACGGGGGGCGACGTAAACTATGGCTACACCTTC

J gene: TRBJ2-1
D gene: NA
clone size: NA
V gene: TRBV30
CDR3 protein: CAWSVRGDYNEQFF
CDR3 DNA: TGTGCCTGGAGTGTAAGGGGAGACTACAATGAGCAGTTCTTC

J gene: TRBJ2-5
D gene: NA
clone size: few
V gene: TRBV6-5
CDR3 protein: CASTPAGYGETQYF
CDR3 DNA: TGTGCCAGCACCCCAGCGGGTTACGGAGAGACCCAGTACTTC

J gene: TRBJ2-7
D gene: TRBD2
clone size: NA
V gene: TRBV5-1
CDR3 protein: CASSPIGLAGVKNEQYF
CDR3 DNA: TGCGCCAGCAGTCCAATTGGACTAGCGGGAGTCAAGAACGAGCAGTACTTC

J gene: TRBJ2-7
D gene: TRBD2
clone size: NA
V gene: TRBV28
CDR3 protein: CASSSTAARPGERGLSYEQYF
CDR3 DNA: TGTGCCAGCAGTTCCACCGCAGCTCGTCCGGGAGAGCGGGGGCTCTCCTACGAGCAGTACTTC

J gene: TRBJ1-1
D gene: NA
clone size: NA
V gene: TRBV6-5
CDR3 protein: CASRAPSGDTQKAFF
CDR3 DNA: TGTGCCAGCAGGGCCCCATCAGGGGACACGCAGAAAGCTTTCTTT

J gene: TRBJ2-1
D gene: TRBD2
clone size: NA
V gene: TRBV10-3
CDR3 protein: CAGTGTSGGKQFF
CDR3 DNA: TGTGCCGGAACAGGGACTAGCGGGGGTAAGCAGTTCTTC

J gene: TRBJ1-5
D gene: NA
clone size: NA
V gene: TRBV6-5
CDR3 protein: CASSYNGYSNQPQHF
CDR3 DNA: TGTGCCAGCAGTTACAACGGGTATAGCAATCAGCCCCAGCATTTT

J gene: TRBJ1-2
D gene: NA
clone size: NA
V gene: TRBV18
CDR3 protein: CASSPGQLDGYTF
CDR3 DNA: TGTGCCAGCTCACCTGGACAGCTCGATGGCTACACCTTC

J gene: TRBJ1-1
D gene: TRBD1
clone size: NA
V gene: TRBV27
CDR3 protein: CASSYRGRNTEAFF
CDR3 DNA: TGTGCCAGCAGTTACAGGGGGCGGAACACTGAAGCTTTCTTT

J gene: TRBJ1-2
D gene: TRBD1
clone size: NA
V gene: TRBV27
CDR3 protein: CASSFTVTGDLGYTF
CDR3 DNA: TGTGCCAGCAGTTTTACCGTGACAGGGGATCTTGGCTACACCTTC

J gene: TRBJ1-2
D gene: NA
clone size: NA
V gene: TRBV12-3/TRBV12-4
CDR3 protein: CASSSGPLYTF
CDR3 DNA: TGTGCCAGCAGTTCGGGCCCCCTCTACACCTTC

J gene: TRBJ2-7
D gene: NA
clone size: NA
V gene: TRBV6-5
CDR3 protein: CASTKSGPYEQYF
CDR3 DNA: TGTGCCAGCACAAAGAGCGGTCCCTACGAGCAGTACTTC

J gene: TRBJ1-1
D gene: NA
clone size: NA
V gene: TRBV9
CDR3 protein: CASSPGERWVTEAFF
CDR3 DNA: TGTGCCAGCAGCCCAGGGGAGCGATGGGTGACTGAAGCTTTCTTT

J gene: TRBJ1-5
D gene: TRBD1
clone size: NA
V gene: TRBV6-2/TRBV6-3
CDR3 protein: CASSGTGSNQPQHF
CDR3 DNA: TGTGCCAGCAGCGGGACAGGGAGTAATCAGCCCCAGCATTTT

J gene: TRBJ2-7
D gene: NA
clone size: NA
V gene: TRBV5-5
CDR3 protein: CASSLGGSEQYF
CDR3 DNA: TGTGCCAGCAGCTTGGGGGGGTCCGAGCAGTACTTC